This TCR beta chain was retrieved from a study of T cell responses to AZD1222 COVID-19 vaccine. Sequencing was performed with immunoSEQ multiplex PCR; in TCRdb, only in-frame clones are kept and a portion is missing. The sample has 150,000 to 200,000 clones, 70% to 90% seen once; the top ten hold more than 3.5%. This CDR3 has 15 amino acids. CDR1 KGHSH and CDR2 LQKENI come from the germline V gene. The V gene lost 3 bases and the J gene lost 5 bases, with 16 bases spanning the gap. This chain links TRBV18 with TRBJ1-2, with D perhaps matching TRBD1 (5 bases). Material: peripheral blood, obtained 28 days after the second dose of the MenACWY control vaccine. This sequence originates from an adult who received the MenACWY meningococcal vaccine as a control. The CDR3 DNA sequence: TGTGCCAGCTCACCCGGGGCGGGACTCCTATATGGCTACACCTTC. It encodes CASSPGAGLLYGYTF.